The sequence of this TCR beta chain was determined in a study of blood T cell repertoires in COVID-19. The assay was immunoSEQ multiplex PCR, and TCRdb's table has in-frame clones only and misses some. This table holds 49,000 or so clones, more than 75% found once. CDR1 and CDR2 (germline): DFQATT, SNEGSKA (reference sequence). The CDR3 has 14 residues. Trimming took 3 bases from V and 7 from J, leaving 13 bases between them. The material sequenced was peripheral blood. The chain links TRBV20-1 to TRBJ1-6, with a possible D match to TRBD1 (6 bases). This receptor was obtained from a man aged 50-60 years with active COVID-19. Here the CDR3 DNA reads TGCAGTGCTAGTTTCAGGGGAGAAAATTCACCCCTCCACTTT. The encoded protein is CSASFRGENSPLHF.